The 20 T cell receptor beta chains presented below share a single source sample, sequenced in a study of shared T cell receptors in the human thymus. The assay was immunoSEQ multiplex PCR, and TCRdb's table has in-frame clones only and misses some. The sample has 700,000 to 750,000 clones; 70% to 90% are singletons. The same specimen was also included in a second study, on human thymus T cells.

The sequenced sample consisted of thymocytes. The receptors stem from a girl under two years old with a congenital heart defect.

This chain connects TRBV29-1 to TRBJ1-1, with D possibly matching TRBD1 (5 bases). The germline V gene encodes CDR1 SQVTM and CDR2 ANQGSEA. V lost 7 bases and J lost 8, with 8 bases in between. CDR3 size: 9 residues. CDR3 bases: TGCAGCGATCACAGGGAAGCTTTCTTT. Amino acids: CSDHREAFF.

The J gene is TRBJ2-7, the V gene TRBV7-2, with a possible D match to TRBD1 (6 bases). CDR3 length: 16 amino acids. The germline V gene has CDR1 SGHTA and CDR2 FQGNSA. Trimming cost V 5 bases and J 3 bases, with 20 bases left between them. The CDR3 region has the DNA TGTGCCAGCAGCCGGACCAACAGGGAAGGGGTCTACGAGCAGTACTTC. Its protein product is CASSRTNREGVYEQYF.

The chain has TRBV10-3 and TRBJ1-5, with 8 bases fitting TRBD1. V gave up 5 bases and J gave up 6 bases; unmatched junction bases: 9. The CDR3 is made up of 15 amino acids. CDR1 and CDR2 (germline): ENHRY, SYGVKD. The CDR3 nucleotides are TGTGCCATCAGTAGGACAGGGAGGCTAGTTCAGCCCCAGCATTTT. This gives the protein CAISRTGRLVQPQHF.

This clone has a single count. The chain employs TRBV7-3 and TRBJ2-7; 9 bases agree with TRBD2. CDR1 SGHTA and CDR2 FQGTGA come from the germline V gene. After removal of 5 bases from V and 7 bases from J, the junction contained 15 bases not matched to a gene. The CDR3 contains 16 residues. The CDR3 region has the DNA TGTGCCAGCAGCGACCTCCGGGCGCGGGGGGGCGAAGAGCAGTACTTC. It is translated as CASSDLRARGGEEQYF.

This clone has just a few counts. This chain connects TRBV18 to TRBJ2-1, with TRBD1 identical over 8 bases. Germline V gene lookup returns CDR1 KGHSH and CDR2 LQKENI. The CDR3 is made up of 14 amino acids. V was clipped by 3 bases and J by 7 bases; unmatched bases: 5. CDR3 loop: CASSPTDRVNEQFF. Here the CDR3 DNA reads TGTGCCAGCTCACCGACGGACAGGGTAAATGAGCAGTTCTTC. Complete variable domain (other parts from reference TRBV18 and TRBJ2-1): NAGVMQNPRHLVRRRGQEARLRCSPMKGHSHVYWYRQLPEEGLKFMVYLQKENIIDESGMPKERFSAEFPKEGPSILRIQQVVRGDSAAYFCASSPTDRVNEQFFGPGTRLTVL.

The V gene is TRBV19, the J gene TRBJ1-1; D is undetermined. The germline gives CDR1 LNHDA, CDR2 SQIVND (reference sequence). V was pared by 6 bases and J by 1 base, with 15 bases between. The CDR3 is 15 amino acids. The DNA of the CDR3 is TGTGCCAGTAGACCCTCCGGGCGGGCGAACACTGAAGCTTTCTTT. It is translated as CASRPSGRANTEAFF.

The rearrangement links TRBV29-1 to TRBJ2-2, with 8 bases lining up with TRBD2. The trim removed 6 bases at V and 0 bases at J, leaving 12 bases unmatched. The germline V gene has CDR1 SQVTM and CDR2 ANQGSEA. The CDR3 contains 17 residues. The CDR3 coding sequence is TGCAGCGTCGCCCCCGCGGGGGGTCTCGCGAACACCGGGGAGCTGTTTTTT. Translation: CSVAPAGGLANTGELFF.

The gene calls are TRBV6-5 and TRBJ1-2; perhaps TRBD1 as D (6 bases). The germline gives CDR1 MNHEY, CDR2 SVGAGI. The CDR3 sequence is 14 residues long. Trimming shortened V by 4 bases and J by 6 bases, and 15 bases separated the two germline ends. CDR3 bases: TGTGCCAGCAGTTCCACGCACAGGGTCGATGGCTACACCTTC. This gives the protein CASSSTHRVDGYTF.

The chain links TRBV12-5 to TRBJ1-6; D call uncertain. This CDR3 has 12 residues. Trimming took off 5 bases at V and 11 bases at J, with 10 bases between the two ends. Germline V gene lookup returns CDR1 LGHNT and CDR2 FRNRAP. The CDR3 nucleotides read TGTGCTAGTGGTCCCCACGGGACACCCCTCCACTTT. It specifies CASGPHGTPLHF.

The V call is TRBV7-2, the J call TRBJ1-1; TRBD1 aligns across 8 bases. The junction had 7 bases not matched to a gene; V was cut back by 5 bases and J by 5 bases. The CDR3 loop spans 14 amino acids. Germline CDR1 is SGHTA and CDR2 is FQGNSA. The CDR3 is CASSPTGEWTEAFF. The CDR3 DNA sequence: TGTGCCAGCAGCCCGACAGGGGAATGGACTGAAGCTTTCTTT.

The chain recombines TRBV6-5 with TRBJ1-1; tentatively, D is TRBD1 (5 bases). Looked up from germline, CDR1 is MNHEY and CDR2 is SVGAGI. Trimming shortened V by 7 bases and J by 6 bases, and 12 bases separated the two germline ends. The CDR3 has 12 amino acids. CDR3 sequence (DNA): TGTGCCAGCACACAGGAAGGCGCTGAAGCTTTCTTT. Protein sequence: CASTQEGAEAFF.

The rearrangement joins TRBV2 to TRBJ1-2; D call uncertain. The CDR3 loop spans 13 amino acids. The V gene's germline CDR1 is SNHLY and CDR2 FYNNEI. The V end lost 7 bases, the J end lost 7 bases, and 16 bases lay between the germline ends. CDR3 nucleotide sequence: TGTGCCAGCACTCGAACCGCTACGCCTGGCTACACCTTC. Translation gives CASTRTATPGYTF.

The J gene is TRBJ1-2, the V gene TRBV2; TRBD1 agrees at 8 bases. The germline CDR1 and CDR2 sequences are SNHLY and FYNNEI. Germline trimming cut 6 bases from V and 6 bases from J; bases unmatched to any gene: 12. CDR3 size: 15 residues. The CDR3 DNA is TGTGCCAGCAGAGCACCCCGGGACAGGACAAATGGCTACACCTTC. It encodes CASRAPRDRTNGYTF.

Written as DNA, the CDR3 is TGCGCCAGCAGCTCAAAGGCGGTGGGGCTCCACACAGATACGCAGTATTTT. Translating it yields CASSSKAVGLHTDTQYF. V usage is TRBV5-1 and J usage is TRBJ2-3, with a tentative D call TRBD1 (5 bases). The CDR3 has 17 amino acids. Germline CDR1 SGHRS, CDR2 YFSETQ. Trimming pared 3 bases from V and 2 bases from J, leaving 19 bases between.

This chain links TRBV13 with TRBJ2-7; 7 positions agree with TRBD2. The CDR3 is 13 amino acids. CDR1 and CDR2 from the germline V gene are PRHDT and FYEKMQ (reference sequence). Trimming took 5 bases from V and 4 from J; bases not matched to a gene: 5. In DNA, the CDR3 is TGTGCCAGCAGCCAGGGAGGGTCGTACGAGCAGTACTTC. This encodes CASSQGGSYEQYF.

The V gene is TRBV28, the J gene TRBJ2-1; no clear D gene. V lost 7 bases and J 0 bases, leaving 4 bases between the germline ends. Germline V gene data show CDR1 as MDHEN and CDR2 as SYDVKM. The CDR3 is 12 amino acids. The CDR3 reads CASTSSYNEQFF. In DNA, the CDR3 is TGTGCCAGCACTAGCTCCTACAATGAGCAGTTCTTC.

The rearrangement uses TRBV4-3 and TRBJ1-1; D is possibly TRBD1 (6 bases). Trimming shortened V by 0 bases and J by 3 bases, and 11 bases separated the two germline ends. The CDR3 loop spans 15 amino acids. Germline-derived CDR1 and CDR2 are LGHNA and YSLEER. CDR3 bases: TGCGCCAGCAGCCAAGATGTGGCAGGGGACACTGAAGCTTTCTTT. Amino acid sequence: CASSQDVAGDTEAFF.

The chain uses TRBV5-1 and TRBJ1-6, with 7 bases that match TRBD1. CDR1 and CDR2 (germline): SGHRS, YFSETQ. V was pared by 1 base and J by 4 bases, with 5 bases of the junction left unmatched. The CDR3 covers 16 residues. This CDR3 reads CASSLLGQHYNSPLHF. The CDR3 nucleotides are TGCGCCAGCAGCTTGCTGGGACAGCATTATAATTCACCCCTCCACTTT.

The chain links TRBV19 to TRBJ1-1; perhaps TRBD1 as D (5 bases). CDR3 length: 19 amino acids. V was clipped by 5 bases and J by 3 bases, with 28 bases between them. The germline V gene has CDR1 LNHDA and CDR2 SQIVND (reference sequence). In DNA, the CDR3 is TGTGCCAGTAGTCTCCGAGACGGGGGGGAGAAGTGGAGGGACACTGAAGCTTTCTTT. Its protein is CASSLRDGGEKWRDTEAFF.

This chain uses TRBV11-2 with TRBJ2-7; 7 positions agree with TRBD1. This CDR3 spans 15 amino acids. Germline values: CDR1 SGHAT, CDR2 FQNNGV. V was pared by 5 bases and J by 5 bases, with 12 bases of the junction left unmatched. The CDR3 here is CASSPPGQWGDEQYF. The CDR3, as DNA: TGTGCCAGCAGCCCTCCGGGACAGTGGGGCGACGAGCAGTACTTC.